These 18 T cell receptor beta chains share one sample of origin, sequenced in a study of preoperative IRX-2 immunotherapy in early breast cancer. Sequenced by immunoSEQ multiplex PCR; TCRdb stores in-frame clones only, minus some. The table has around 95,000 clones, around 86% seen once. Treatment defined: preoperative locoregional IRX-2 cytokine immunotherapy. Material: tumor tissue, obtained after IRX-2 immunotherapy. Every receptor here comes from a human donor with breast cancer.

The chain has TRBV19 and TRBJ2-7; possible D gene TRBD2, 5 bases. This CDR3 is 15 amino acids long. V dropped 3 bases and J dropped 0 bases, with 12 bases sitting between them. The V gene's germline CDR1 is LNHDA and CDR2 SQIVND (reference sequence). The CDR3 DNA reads TGTGCCAGTAGTATCAAGACGGGGAACTCCTACGAGCAGTACTTC. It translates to CASSIKTGNSYEQYF.

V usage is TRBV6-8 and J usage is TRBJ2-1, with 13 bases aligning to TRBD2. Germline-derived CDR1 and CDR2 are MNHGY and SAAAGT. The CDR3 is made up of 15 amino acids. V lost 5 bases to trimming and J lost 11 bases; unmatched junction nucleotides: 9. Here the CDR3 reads CASSDLTSGRRKQFF. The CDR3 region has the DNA TGTGCCAGCAGTGACTTGACTAGCGGGAGGAGGAAGCAGTTCTTC.

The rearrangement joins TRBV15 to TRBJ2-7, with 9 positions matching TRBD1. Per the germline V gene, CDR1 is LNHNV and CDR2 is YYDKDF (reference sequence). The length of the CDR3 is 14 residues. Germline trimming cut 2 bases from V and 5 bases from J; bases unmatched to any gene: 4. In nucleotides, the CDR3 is TGTGCCACCAGCAGACTTTGGACAGGGGACGAGCAGTACTTC. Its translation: CATSRLWTGDEQYF. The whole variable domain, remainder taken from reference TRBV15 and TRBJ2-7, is DAMVIQNPRYQVTQFGKPVTLSCSQTLNHNVMYWYQQKSSQAPKLLFHYYDKDFNNEADTPDNFQSRRPNTSFCFLDIRSPGLGDTAMYLCATSRLWTGDEQYFGPGTRLTVT.

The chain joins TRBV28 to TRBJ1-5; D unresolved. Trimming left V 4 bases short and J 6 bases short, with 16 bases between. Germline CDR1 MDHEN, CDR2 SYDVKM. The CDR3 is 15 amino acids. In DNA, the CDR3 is TGTGCCAGCAGTTGGCCTGCGGGGTATGCTCAGCCCCAGCATTTT. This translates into CASSWPAGYAQPQHF.

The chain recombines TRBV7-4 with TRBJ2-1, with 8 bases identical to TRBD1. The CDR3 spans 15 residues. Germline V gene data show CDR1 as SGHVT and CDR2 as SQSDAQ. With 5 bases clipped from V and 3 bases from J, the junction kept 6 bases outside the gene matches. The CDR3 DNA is TGTGCCAGCAGCGCGGACAGGGCAAACTACAATGAGCAGTTCTTC. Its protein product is CASSADRANYNEQFF.

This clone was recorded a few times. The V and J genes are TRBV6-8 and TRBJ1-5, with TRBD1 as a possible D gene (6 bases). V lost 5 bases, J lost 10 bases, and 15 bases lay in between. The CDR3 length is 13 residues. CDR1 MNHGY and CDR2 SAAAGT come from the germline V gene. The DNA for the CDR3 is TGTGCCAGCAGTCCAGGTGAGGGGACACCCCAGCATTTT. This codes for CASSPGEGTPQHF.

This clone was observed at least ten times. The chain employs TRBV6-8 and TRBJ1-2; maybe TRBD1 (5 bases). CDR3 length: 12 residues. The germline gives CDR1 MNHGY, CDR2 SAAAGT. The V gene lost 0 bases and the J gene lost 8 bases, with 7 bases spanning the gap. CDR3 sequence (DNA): TGTGCCAGCAGTTACTCGGGGGTCGGCTACACCTTC. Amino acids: CASSYSGVGYTF.

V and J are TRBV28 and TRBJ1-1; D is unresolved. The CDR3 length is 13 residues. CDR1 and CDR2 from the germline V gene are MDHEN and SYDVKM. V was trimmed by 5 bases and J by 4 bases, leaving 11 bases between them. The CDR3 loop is CASSLPRSTEAFF. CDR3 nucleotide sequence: TGTGCCAGCAGTCTCCCCCGAAGCACTGAAGCTTTCTTT. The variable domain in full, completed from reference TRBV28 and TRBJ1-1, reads DVKVTQSSRYLVKRTGEKVFLECVQDMDHENMFWYRQDPGLGLRLIYFSYDVKMKEKGDIPEGYSVSREKKERFSLILESASTNQTSMYLCASSLPRSTEAFFGQGTRLTVV.

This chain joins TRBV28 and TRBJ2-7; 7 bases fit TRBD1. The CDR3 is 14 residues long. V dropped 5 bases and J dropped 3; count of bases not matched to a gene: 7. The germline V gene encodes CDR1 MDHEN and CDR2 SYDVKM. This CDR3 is CASSGGQEIYEQYF. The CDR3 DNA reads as TGTGCCAGCAGTGGAGGACAGGAGATCTACGAGCAGTACTTC.

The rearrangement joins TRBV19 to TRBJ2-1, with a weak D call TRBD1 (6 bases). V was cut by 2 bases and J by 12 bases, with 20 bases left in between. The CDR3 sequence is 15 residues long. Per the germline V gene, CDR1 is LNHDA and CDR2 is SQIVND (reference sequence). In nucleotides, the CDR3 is TGTGCCAGTAGTATATGGACAGCTACACCTCCGGCGCAGTTCTTC. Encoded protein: CASSIWTATPPAQFF. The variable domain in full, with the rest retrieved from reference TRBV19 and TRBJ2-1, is DGGITQSPKYLFRKEGQNVTLSCEQNLNHDAMYWYRQDPGQGLRLIYYSQIVNDFQKGDIAEGYSVSREKKESFPLTVTSAQKNPTAFYLCASSIWTATPPAQFFGPGTRLTVL.

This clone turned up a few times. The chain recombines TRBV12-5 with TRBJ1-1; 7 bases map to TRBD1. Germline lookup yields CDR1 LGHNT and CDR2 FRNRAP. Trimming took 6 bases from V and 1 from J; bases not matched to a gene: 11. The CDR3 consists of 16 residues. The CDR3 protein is CASGLNRGWTNTEAFF. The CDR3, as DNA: TGTGCTAGTGGCCTGAACAGGGGCTGGACGAACACTGAAGCTTTCTTT.

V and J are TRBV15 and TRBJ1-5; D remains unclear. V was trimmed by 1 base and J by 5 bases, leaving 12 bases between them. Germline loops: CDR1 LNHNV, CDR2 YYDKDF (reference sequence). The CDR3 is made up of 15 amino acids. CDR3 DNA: TGTGCCACCAGCAGAGTTCAGCAGCAACATCAGCCCCAGCATTTT. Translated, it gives CATSRVQQQHQPQHF.

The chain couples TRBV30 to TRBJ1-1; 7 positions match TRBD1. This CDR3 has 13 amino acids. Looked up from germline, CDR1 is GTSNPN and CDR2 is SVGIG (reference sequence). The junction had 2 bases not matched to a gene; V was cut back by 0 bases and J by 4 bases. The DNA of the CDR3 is TGTGCCTGGAGTGTTCGGGACAGCACTGAAGCTTTCTTT. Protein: CAWSVRDSTEAFF.

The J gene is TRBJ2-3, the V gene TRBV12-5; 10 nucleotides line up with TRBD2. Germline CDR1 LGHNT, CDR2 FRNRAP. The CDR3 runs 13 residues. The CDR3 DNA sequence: TGTGTCACTTGTAGCGGGGGGCGGGATACGCAGTATTTT. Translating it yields CVTCSGGRDTQYF.

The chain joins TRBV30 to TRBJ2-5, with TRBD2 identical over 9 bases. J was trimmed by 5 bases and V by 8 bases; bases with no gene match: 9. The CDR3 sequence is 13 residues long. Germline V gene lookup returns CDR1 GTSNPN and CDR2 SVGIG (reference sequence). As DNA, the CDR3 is TGTGCCCGAGCGGGGGGAGGGGTGGAGACCCAGTACTTC. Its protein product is CARAGGGVETQYF.

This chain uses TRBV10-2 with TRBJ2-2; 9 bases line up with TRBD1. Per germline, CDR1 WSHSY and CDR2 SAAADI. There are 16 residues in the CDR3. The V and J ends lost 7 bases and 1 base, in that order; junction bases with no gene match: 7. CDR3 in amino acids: CASTHPTGGNTGELFF. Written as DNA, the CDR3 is TGCGCCAGCACTCACCCGACAGGGGGGAACACCGGGGAGCTGTTTTTT.

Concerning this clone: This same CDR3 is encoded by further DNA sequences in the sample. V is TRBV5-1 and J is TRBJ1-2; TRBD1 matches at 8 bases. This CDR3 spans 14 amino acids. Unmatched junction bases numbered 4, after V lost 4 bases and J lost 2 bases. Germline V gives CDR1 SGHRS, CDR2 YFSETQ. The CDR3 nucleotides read TGCGCCAGCAGCCCTGGGACAGGCAACTATGGCTACACCTTC. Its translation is CASSPGTGNYGYTF.

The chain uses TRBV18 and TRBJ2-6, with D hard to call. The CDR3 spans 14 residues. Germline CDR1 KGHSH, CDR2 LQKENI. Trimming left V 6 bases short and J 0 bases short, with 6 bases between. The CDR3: CASSRSSGANVLTF. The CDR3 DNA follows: TGTGCCAGCTCCAGGAGCTCTGGGGCCAACGTCCTGACTTTC.